Listed here are 32 T cell receptor beta chains from one sample, sequenced in a study of T cell changes during pregnancy in multiple sclerosis. Assay used: immunoSEQ multiplex PCR; TCRdb lists only in-frame clones, some missing. The sample lists about 50,000 clones, approximately 93% occurring once. The sample consisted of CD4+ T cells from peripheral blood mononuclear cells, taken in the third trimester of pregnancy. Receptors were obtained from a female donor with multiple sclerosis, enrolled in a pregnancy study.

This chain links TRBV27 with TRBJ1-1; 7 bases are a match to TRBD1. This CDR3 contains 17 residues. The V and J ends lost 3 bases and 0 bases, in that order; junction bases with no gene match: 10. Germline V lookup: CDR1 MNHEY, CDR2 SMNVEV (reference sequence). The chain's CDR3 is CASSLAGGISLNTEAFF. Written as DNA, the CDR3 is TGTGCCAGCAGTTTGGCAGGGGGTATATCCTTGAACACTGAAGCTTTCTTT.

CDR3 in DNA: TGTGCCAGCAGCCCGGTGCCGGGACAGAGGAACACTGAAGCTTTCTTT. Translated: CASSPVPGQRNTEAFF. This chain joins TRBV7-9 and TRBJ1-1, with 7 nucleotides matching TRBD1. There are 16 residues in the CDR3. Looked up from germline, CDR1 is SEHNR and CDR2 is FQNEAQ (reference sequence). V lost 5 bases, J lost 1 base, and 10 bases stayed unmatched.

The rearrangement joins TRBV10-1 to TRBJ1-5; D is undetermined. Trimming took 11 bases from V and 3 from J, leaving 23 bases between them. The CDR3 covers 16 residues. Germline V gene lookup returns CDR1 WNHNN and CDR2 SYGVQD (reference sequence). In DNA form, the CDR3 reads TGCGCCCGCTCCCCCCCTGCTGAAGCTCACAATCAGCCCCAGCATTTT. Translated, it gives CARSPPAEAHNQPQHF.

The gene calls are TRBV5-4 and TRBJ1-6, with D possibly being TRBD1 (6 bases). CDR1 and CDR2 from the germline V gene are SGHNT and YYREEE (reference sequence). The V end lost 4 bases, the J end lost 8 bases, and 7 bases lay between the germline ends. The CDR3 contains 12 residues. The CDR3 DNA is TGTGCCAGCAGCAACAGGGATTCACCCCTCCACTTT. It yields the protein CASSNRDSPLHF. The entire variable domain, with the rest obtained from reference TRBV5-4 and TRBJ1-6, is as follows: ETGVTQSPTHLIKTRGQQVTLRCSSQSGHNTVSWYQQALGQGPQFIFQYYREEENGRGNFPPRFSGLQFPNYSSELNVNALELDDSALYLCASSNRDSPLHFGNGTRLTVT.

This chain uses TRBV2 with TRBJ1-1, with a tentative D call TRBD1 (6 bases). V shed 6 bases and J shed 4 bases, with 18 bases lying between them. The CDR3 contains 15 residues. The germline CDR1 and CDR2 sequences are SNHLY and FYNNEI. The CDR3 nucleotides are TGTGCCAGCAGCCCCCCACCCCAGGGGAGCACTGAAGCTTTCTTT. Its protein product is CASSPPPQGSTEAFF.

This chain joins TRBV5-1 and TRBJ2-3, with TRBD2 matching 13 bases. Unmatched junction bases numbered 3, after V lost 0 bases and J lost 2 bases. The CDR3 has 17 amino acids. CDR1 SGHRS and CDR2 YFSETQ come from the germline V gene. The CDR3 DNA reads TGCGCCAGCAGCTTGGGACTAGCGGGAGGAAACACAGATACGCAGTATTTT. This encodes CASSLGLAGGNTDTQYF.

V gene TRBV29-1 combines with J gene TRBJ2-5, with 7 bases aligning to TRBD2. The CDR3 totals 14 residues. The V segment lost 7 bases and the J segment 5 bases; nucleotides outside the gene matches: 13. Per germline, CDR1 SQVTM and CDR2 ANQGSEA. CDR3 in DNA: TGCAGCGCCGATAGACTAGCTGCCGGCGAGACCCAGTACTTC. Protein product: CSADRLAAGETQYF.

Here the CDR3 reads CASSLRTGLSYEQYF. CDR3 nucleotide sequence: TGTGCCAGTAGTTTACGGACAGGGCTTTCCTACGAGCAGTACTTC. V and J are TRBV19 and TRBJ2-7, with TRBD1 identical over 8 bases. The V gene end was trimmed by 5 bases and the J gene end by 1 base; junction bases not matched to a gene: 7. This CDR3 spans 15 amino acids. Germline V gene sequence: CDR1 LNHDA, CDR2 SQIVND (reference sequence).

The chain carries TRBV11-3 and TRBJ1-1, with TRBD1 as a possible D gene (5 bases). Trimming took 3 bases from V and 3 from J, leaving 11 bases between them. CDR1 is SGHNT and CDR2 is YENEEA in the germline V gene. CDR3 length equals 14 residues. CDR3 region: CASSFKAGDTEAFF. The DNA of the CDR3 is TGTGCCAGCAGCTTTAAAGCGGGGGACACTGAAGCTTTCTTT. The entire variable domain, with the rest obtained from reference TRBV11-3 and TRBJ1-1, is as follows: EAGVVQSPRYKIIEKKQPVAFWCNPISGHNTLYWYLQNLGQGPELLIRYENEEAVDDSQLPKDRFSAERLKGVDSTLKIQPAELGDSAVYLCASSFKAGDTEAFFGQGTRLTVV.

This chain uses TRBV23-1 with TRBJ2-3; 8 nucleotides match TRBD2. TRBV23-1 is marked as an open reading frame, function uncertain. Trimming removed 0 bases from V and 2 bases from J; junction bases left unmatched: 19. This CDR3 is 21 amino acids long. The CDR3 sequence is CASSQSGGVSGSPILTDTQYF. The CDR3 DNA reads TGCGCCAGCAGTCAATCGGGGGGGGTCAGCGGGAGTCCGATTCTCACAGATACGCAGTATTTT.

The V call is TRBV15, the J call TRBJ2-5; no clear D. CDR1 is LNHNV, CDR2 YYDKDF, per germline (reference sequence). The V end lost 1 base, the J end lost 1 base, and 4 bases lay between the germline ends. This CDR3 has 13 residues. The CDR3 sequence is CATSRALQETQYF. The CDR3, as DNA: TGTGCCACCAGCAGAGCCCTCCAAGAGACCCAGTACTTC.

This clone was counted a few times. The CDR3 sequence is CASSVTGTGGEGYTF. Here the CDR3 DNA reads TGTGCCAGCAGTGTAACCGGGACAGGGGGCGAAGGCTACACCTTC. The chain uses TRBV6-1 and TRBJ1-2; 12 bases map to TRBD1. Per germline, CDR1 MNHNS and CDR2 SASEGT. The ends lost 4 bases at V and 8 bases at J; junction bases unmatched: 8. This CDR3 is 15 amino acids long.

The chain recombines TRBV28 with TRBJ1-6, with D perhaps matching TRBD1 (6 bases). The CDR3 loop spans 14 amino acids. In germline, CDR1 is MDHEN, CDR2 SYDVKM. V lost 6 bases, J lost 10 bases, and 16 bases lay in between. The CDR3 loop is CASSLRGFGSPLHF. CDR3 DNA: TGTGCCAGCAGCCTAAGGGGGTTTGGATCACCCCTCCACTTT.

This clone appeared once. The chain has TRBV13 and TRBJ1-6, with a possible D match to TRBD1 (6 bases). The V and J ends lost 2 bases and 9 bases respectively, with 11 bases between them. The CDR3 spans 14 residues. Per the germline V gene, CDR1 is PRHDT and CDR2 is FYEKMQ (reference sequence). The CDR3 coding sequence is TGTGCCAGCAGCTTAAACAGGGCTGGTTCACCCCTCCACTTT. It codes for CASSLNRAGSPLHF.

The chain uses TRBV2 and TRBJ2-7, with 10 bases fitting TRBD1. The CDR3 runs 17 residues. Germline V gene data show CDR1 as SNHLY and CDR2 as FYNNEI. V trimming: 6 bases; J trimming: 0 bases; junction bases outside the gene matches: 11. The CDR3 DNA reads as TGTGCCAGCAGCGGAGGGACAGGGGCCCCGAGCTCCTACGAGCAGTACTTC. Its translation is CASSGGTGAPSSYEQYF.

This clone was counted only a few times. The V and J genes are TRBV14 and TRBJ1-1; D is undetermined. V dropped 1 base and J dropped 5 bases, with 8 bases sitting between them. This CDR3 contains 13 residues. In germline, CDR1 is SGHDN, CDR2 FVKESK. This CDR3 reads CASSQVRGTEAFF. CDR3 in DNA: TGTGCCAGCAGCCAAGTTCGGGGTACTGAAGCTTTCTTT.

CDR3 nucleotides: TGTGCCTGGAGAGCGAAGGGGACGAACACCGGGGAGCTGTTTTTT. This translates into CAWRAKGTNTGELFF. J is TRBJ2-2 and V is TRBV30; TRBD1 might be the D (5 bases). Looked up from germline, CDR1 is GTSNPN and CDR2 is SVGIG (reference sequence). This CDR3 has 15 residues. Trimming left V 3 bases short and J 0 bases short, with 11 bases between.

This chain uses TRBV19 with TRBJ1-5, with unresolved D. V was clipped by 5 bases and J by 0 bases, with 5 bases between them. Germline assignment: CDR1 LNHDA and CDR2 SQIVND (reference sequence). The CDR3 totals 13 residues. CDR3 coding DNA: TGTGCCAGTAGTTCTAGTAGCAATCAGCCCCAGCATTTT. This sequence encodes CASSSSSNQPQHF.

The chain combines TRBV9 with TRBJ1-3, with D uncertain. V was clipped by 0 bases and J by 2 bases, with 6 bases between them. The CDR3 contains 14 residues. The germline V gene encodes CDR1 SGDLS and CDR2 YYNGEE. The CDR3 nucleotides read TGTGCCAGCAGCGTAGAAGCTGCTGGAAACACCATATATTTT. Encoded protein: CASSVEAAGNTIYF.

V is TRBV19 and J is TRBJ1-5; 10 positions agree with TRBD1. Germline loops: CDR1 LNHDA, CDR2 SQIVND (reference sequence). There are 16 residues in the CDR3. The ends lost 3 bases at V and 5 bases at J; junction bases unmatched: 7. The CDR3 reads CASSMTGGEDHQPQHF. As DNA, the CDR3 is TGTGCCAGTAGTATGACAGGGGGCGAAGACCATCAGCCCCAGCATTTT.

J is TRBJ1-1 and V is TRBV6-1; TRBD1 agrees at 9 bases. The V gene's germline CDR1 is MNHNS and CDR2 SASEGT. V lost 0 bases, J lost 7 bases, and 9 bases stayed unmatched. This CDR3 contains 16 residues. Here the CDR3 reads CASSEAASGTGFEAFF. CDR3 nucleotide sequence: TGTGCCAGCAGTGAAGCTGCGTCCGGGACAGGGTTTGAAGCTTTCTTT.

This chain joins TRBV15 and TRBJ2-2; a possible D gene is TRBD2 (5 bases). The CDR3 is made up of 15 amino acids. Deletions cut 3 bases from V and 2 bases from J, with 10 bases between. CDR1 LNHNV and CDR2 YYDKDF come from the germline V gene (reference sequence). In nucleotides, the CDR3 is TGTGCCACCAGCAGCGGTGACTATAACACCGGGGAGCTGTTTTTT. Its protein is CATSSGDYNTGELFF.

This rearrangement joins TRBV19 to TRBJ1-1, with 8 bases matching TRBD1. Per the germline V gene, CDR1 is LNHDA and CDR2 is SQIVND (reference sequence). V dropped 2 bases and J dropped 1; count of bases not matched to a gene: 3. The CDR3 is 15 amino acids. In nucleotides, the CDR3 is TGTGCCAGTAGTATACTTGACAGGGGGAACACTGAAGCTTTCTTT. It encodes CASSILDRGNTEAFF.

This rearrangement joins TRBV9 to TRBJ1-5, with D possibly TRBD1 on 6 matching bases. The CDR3 runs to 15 residues. In germline, CDR1 is SGDLS, CDR2 YYNGEE. The germline V and J ends were trimmed by 0 bases and 6 bases, with 13 bases remaining between them. The CDR3 region has the DNA TGTGCCAGCAGCGTAGGAGGGGGGGGCGGTCAGCCCCAGCATTTT. Translating it yields CASSVGGGGGQPQHF.

The chain carries TRBV27 and TRBJ1-4; 9 positions match TRBD1. V lost 7 bases, J lost 8 bases, and 8 bases stayed unmatched. CDR1 and CDR2 from the germline V gene are MNHEY and SMNVEV (reference sequence). The CDR3 consists of 14 residues. The CDR3 DNA reads TGTGCCAGCAAACTCGGACAGGGGAACGAAAAACTGTTTTTT. As protein: CASKLGQGNEKLFF.

The rearrangement joins TRBV5-4 to TRBJ2-1; 9 bases align to TRBD1. The CDR3 loop spans 15 amino acids. J gave up 2 bases and V 4 bases, and 4 bases lay outside the gene matches. Germline CDR1 SGHNT, CDR2 YYREEE (reference sequence). The CDR3 region is CASSRTGATYNEQFF. CDR3 nucleotides: TGTGCCAGCAGCCGGACAGGGGCCACCTACAATGAGCAGTTCTTC. Using reference TRBV5-4 and TRBJ2-1 for the parts outside the CDR3, the full variable domain is ETGVTQSPTHLIKTRGQQVTLRCSSQSGHNTVSWYQQALGQGPQFIFQYYREEENGRGNFPPRFSGLQFPNYSSELNVNALELDDSALYLCASSRTGATYNEQFFGPGTRLTVL.

This clone was seen a single time. The chain uses TRBV4-3 and TRBJ1-4; D possibly corresponds to TRBD1 (6 bases). Trimming left V 0 bases short and J 4 bases short, with 9 bases between. The CDR3 contains 15 residues. Germline V CDR1 and CDR2: LGHNA, YSLEER. This chain's CDR3 is CASSQEGTSNEKLFF. Written as DNA, the CDR3 is TGCGCCAGCAGCCAAGAGGGGACAAGTAATGAAAAACTGTTTTTT.

This chain joins TRBV10-3 and TRBJ1-5, with a possible D match to TRBD1 (6 bases). The CDR3 is made up of 12 amino acids. Germline lookup yields CDR1 ENHRY and CDR2 SYGVKD. Trimming took off 10 bases at V and 3 bases at J, with 10 bases between the two ends. CDR3 DNA sequence: TGTGCCAGCGGACAGAACAATCAGCCCCAGCATTTT. It specifies CASGQNNQPQHF.

This clone has only one observation. This chain joins TRBV18 and TRBJ1-4, with 7 bases aligning to TRBD1. Germline CDR1 reads KGHSH; CDR2 reads LQKENI. With 3 bases clipped from V and 3 bases from J, the junction kept 7 bases outside the gene matches. The CDR3 spans 16 residues. The CDR3 coding sequence is TGTGCCAGCTCACCTTACGGGACAGCCCCTAATGAAAAACTGTTTTTT. This gives the protein CASSPYGTAPNEKLFF.

The chain has TRBV6-5 and TRBJ2-7; 8 positions agree with TRBD2. V shed 6 bases, J shed 4 bases, and the junction held 11 bases outside the gene matches. CDR1 MNHEY and CDR2 SVGAGI come from the germline V gene. This CDR3 contains 15 residues. The CDR3 DNA reads TGTGCCAGCAGACTCAGCGGGAGATCGGTTTACGAGCAGTACTTC. Residues: CASRLSGRSVYEQYF.

The V and J genes are TRBV14 and TRBJ2-3; 8 nucleotides align to TRBD2. The V gene end was trimmed by 4 bases and the J gene end by 10 bases; junction bases not matched to a gene: 7. CDR3 length equals 13 residues. The germline gives CDR1 SGHDN, CDR2 FVKESK. The CDR3 protein is CASSRNGGEPQYF. CDR3 sequence (DNA): TGTGCCAGCAGCCGCAACGGGGGGGAACCGCAGTATTTT.

The chain recombines TRBV6-5 with TRBJ2-2; D unresolved. The CDR3 has 14 residues. Germline loops: CDR1 MNHEY, CDR2 SVGAGI. The V and J ends lost 10 bases and 5 bases respectively, with 17 bases between them. The CDR3 sequence is CATSLPSATGELFF. In DNA form, the CDR3 reads TGTGCCACATCGTTGCCGAGTGCGACCGGGGAGCTGTTTTTT.